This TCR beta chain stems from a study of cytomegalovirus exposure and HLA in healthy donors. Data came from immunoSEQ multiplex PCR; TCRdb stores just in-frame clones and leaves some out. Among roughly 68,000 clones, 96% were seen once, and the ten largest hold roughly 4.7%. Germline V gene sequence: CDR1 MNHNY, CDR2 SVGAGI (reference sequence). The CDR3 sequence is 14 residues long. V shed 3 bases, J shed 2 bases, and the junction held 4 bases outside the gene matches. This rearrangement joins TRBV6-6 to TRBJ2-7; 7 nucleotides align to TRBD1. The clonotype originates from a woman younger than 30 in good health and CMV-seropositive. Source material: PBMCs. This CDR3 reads CASSYKGATYEQYF. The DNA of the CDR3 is TGTGCCAGCAGTTATAAGGGGGCAACCTACGAGCAGTACTTC.